Below are 24 T cell receptor beta chains sequenced from a single sample in a study of patients with pleural tuberculosis. Using its own MiXCR run on the reads, TCRdb lists one record per CDR3 protein. The table records 45,000 to 60,000 distinct CDR3 sequences, under 8.5% of them present only once. The receptors were sampled from a human donor with pleural tuberculosis.

The CDR3 bases are TGTGCCAGCACCACGACGGGAATCATGAACACTGAAGCTTTCTTT. Its protein product is CASTTTGIMNTEAFF. The chain joins TRBV13 to TRBJ1-1; D uncertain. Trimming took 7 bases from V and 0 from J, leaving 15 bases between them. Germline V CDR1 and CDR2: PRHDT, FYEKMQ (reference sequence). This CDR3 comprises 15 residues.

In its sample, this clonotype was seen many times. V and J are TRBV18 and TRBJ1-2, with 8 bases fitting TRBD1. Germline V lookup: CDR1 KGHSH, CDR2 LQKENI. The trim removed 3 bases at V and 8 bases at J, leaving 17 bases unmatched. The CDR3 has 17 residues. In DNA form, the CDR3 reads TGTGCCAGCTCACCTCCCTCACAGGACAGGGCCATTGGGGGCTACACCTTC. Its translation is CASSPPSQDRAIGGYTF.

This clonotype was detected ten times or more. This chain links TRBV4-1 with TRBJ1-1; TRBD1 matches at 8 bases. V lost 1 base and J lost 1; bases outside the gene matches: 2. This CDR3 is built from 15 residues. From germline, CDR1 is MGHRA and CDR2 YSYEKL. As DNA, the CDR3 is TGCGCCAGCAGCCAAGTAGACAGGGGGAACACTGAAGCTTTCTTT. Translated, it gives CASSQVDRGNTEAFF.

This clonotype has at least ten counts. The CDR3 sequence is CASSYPGGDYGYTF. For the CDR3, the DNA is TGTGCCAGCAGTTACCCAGGGGGCGACTATGGCTACACCTTC. The chain has TRBV6-2 or TRBV6-3 and TRBJ1-2; 8 bases agree with TRBD1. This CDR3 contains 14 residues. V lost 2 bases and J lost 3; bases outside the gene matches: 2. Germline CDR1 is MNHEY and CDR2 is SVGEGT.

In this sample, this clonotype turned up many times. The J gene is TRBJ2-1, the V gene TRBV24-1; possible D gene TRBD1, 5 bases. This CDR3 contains 13 residues. Deletions cut 4 bases from V and 10 bases from J, with 13 bases between. Germline CDR1 and CDR2: KGHDR and SFDVKD. The CDR3 sequence: CATSDWTTREQFF. The CDR3 DNA reads TGTGCCACCAGTGACTGGACAACCCGAGAGCAGTTCTTC.

The table lists this clonotype with a few counts. Germline is not matched at one junction end, which may reflect a read error. The genes are TRBV3-1 and TRBJ1-1, with a tentative D call TRBD1 (6 bases). Germline assignment: CDR1 LGHDT and CDR2 YNNKEL (reference sequence). There are 14 residues in the CDR3. The CDR3, as DNA: TGTGCCGGCAGCCAGGGGTTAGGTGGCACTGAAGCTTTCTTT. Translated, it gives CAGSQGLGGTEAFF.

Ten or more counts support this clonotype. V usage is TRBV7-6 and J usage is TRBJ1-5; D remains unclear. This CDR3 spans 17 amino acids. V was cut by 1 base and J by 0 bases, with 13 bases left in between. Germline assignment: CDR1 SGHVS and CDR2 FNYEAQ. As DNA, the CDR3 is TGTGCCAGCAGCTTAGGGGTTGGGGTGTATAGCAATCAGCCCCAGCATTTT. Its translation: CASSLGVGVYSNQPQHF. Filled out from reference TRBV7-6 and TRBJ1-5, the complete variable domain reads GAGVSQSPRYKVTKRGQDVALRCDPISGHVSLYWYRQALGQGPEFLTYFNYEAQQDKSGLPNDRFSAERPEGSISTLTIQRTEQRDSAMYRCASSLGVGVYSNQPQHFGDGTRLSIL.

The chain recombines TRBV5-6 with TRBJ2-5; 9 bases line up with TRBD2. This CDR3 has 15 amino acids. V lost 4 bases, J lost 1 base, and 5 bases stayed unmatched. Germline CDR1 SGHDT, CDR2 YYEEEE. The CDR3: CASSALTSGQETQYF. The DNA for the CDR3 is TGTGCCAGCAGCGCATTGACTAGCGGCCAAGAGACCCAGTACTTC. The full variable domain, with the rest looked up from reference TRBV5-6 and TRBJ2-5, is DAGVTQSPTHLIKTRGQQVTLRCSPKSGHDTVSWYQQALGQGPQFIFQYYEEEERQRGNFPDRFSGHQFPNYSSELNVNALLLGDSALYLCASSALTSGQETQYFGPGTRLLVL.

This clonotype was seen repeatedly, ten times or more. V usage is TRBV11-1 and J usage is TRBJ1-1, with D tentatively TRBD1 (5 bases). V was clipped by 5 bases and J by 0 bases, with 13 bases between them. The CDR3 extends over 15 amino acids. The germline V gene encodes CDR1 SGHAT and CDR2 FQDESV (reference sequence). The CDR3 protein is CASSLTGGLNTEAFF. The DNA for the CDR3 is TGTGCCAGCAGCCTGACGGGGGGACTGAACACTGAAGCTTTCTTT. The variable domain in full, with the rest retrieved from reference TRBV11-1 and TRBJ1-1, is EAEVAQSPRYKITEKSQAVAFWCDPISGHATLYWYRQILGQGPELLVQFQDESVVDDSQLPKDRFSAERLKGVDSTLKIQPAELGDSAMYLCASSLTGGLNTEAFFGQGTRLTVV.

About this clonotype: As the CDR3 is not closed by the conserved phenylalanine or tryptophan, this likely results from a read error. CDR3 region: CAISTLTSGSNEQFL. The CDR3 coding sequence is TGTGCCATCAGCACCCTAACTAGCGGGAGCAATGAACAGTTCCTC. This chain uses TRBV10-3 with TRBJ2-1; 11 nucleotides agree with TRBD2. The length of the CDR3 is 15 residues. Germline V lookup: CDR1 ENHRY, CDR2 SYGVKD.

There are many counts of this clonotype. DNA for the CDR3: TGTGCCACCCACCAGGGACTAGAAGAGCAGTACGTC. This gives the protein CATHQGLEEQYV. V usage is TRBV19 and J usage is TRBJ2-7; 8 nucleotides align to TRBD2. Germline V gene data show CDR1 as LNHDA and CDR2 as SQIVND (reference sequence). The CDR3 is 12 amino acids. With 10 bases clipped from V and 7 bases from J, the junction kept 9 bases outside the gene matches.

There are many counts of this clonotype. The J gene is TRBJ2-1, the V gene TRBV20-1, with a weak D call TRBD2 (6 bases). Trimming removed 0 bases at V and 9 bases at J, with 15 bases between. This CDR3 is built from 14 residues. Looked up from germline, CDR1 is DFQATT and CDR2 is SNEGSKA (reference sequence). CDR3 amino acids: CSARDPTSSVEQFF. CDR3 DNA: TGCAGTGCTAGAGACCCCACTAGCTCAGTTGAGCAGTTCTTC.

This clonotype was recorded many times. The chain carries TRBV20-1 and TRBJ2-2; no firm D call. The CDR3 has 15 residues. CDR1 is DFQATT and CDR2 is SNEGSKA in the germline V gene (reference sequence). The germline V and J ends were trimmed by 0 bases and 0 bases, with 8 bases remaining between them. The chain's CDR3 is CSARDGSTNTGELFF. The CDR3 DNA follows: TGCAGTGCTAGAGACGGATCAACGAACACCGGGGAGCTGTTTTTT.

This clonotype was seen repeatedly, ten times or more. CDR3 residues: CASSPGLTSSYEQYF. The CDR3 nucleotides read TGTGCCAGCAGCCCAGGACTAACGAGCTCCTACGAGCAGTACTTC. This sequence joins TRBV28 and TRBJ2-7, with a weak D call TRBD2 (6 bases). Germline lookup yields CDR1 MDHEN and CDR2 SYDVKM. The length of the CDR3 is 15 residues. Trimming shortened V by 6 bases and J by 0 bases, and 15 bases separated the two germline ends.

This clonotype was detected many times. The CDR3 coding sequence is TGCAGCGTTGACGTGGGGATACGGGACTATGGCTACACCTTC. It yields the protein CSVDVGIRDYGYTF. V is TRBV29-1 and J is TRBJ1-2, with unresolved D. Germline assignment: CDR1 SQVTM and CDR2 ANQGSEA. CDR3 length: 14 amino acids. Trimming stripped 3 bases from V and 3 bases from J, with 14 bases between.

This clonotype has at least ten counts. The chain couples TRBV19 to TRBJ1-1; D remains ambiguous. V was clipped by 7 bases and J by 0 bases, with 9 bases between them. CDR3 length: 13 amino acids. The V gene's germline CDR1 is LNHDA and CDR2 SQIVND (reference sequence). The CDR3 loop is CASTQKLNTEAFF. The CDR3 coding sequence is TGTGCCAGTACCCAGAAGTTGAACACTGAAGCTTTCTTT.

This clonotype has ten or more counts. The chain employs TRBV20-1 and TRBJ1-1, with no clear D. The CDR3 has 15 amino acids. V was shortened by 3 bases and J by 4 bases, with 18 bases between the two germline ends. Germline CDR1 reads DFQATT; CDR2 reads SNEGSKA (reference sequence). CDR3 amino acids: CSARRVLELSTEAFF. DNA for the CDR3: TGCAGTGCTAGGCGGGTTCTTGAGTTAAGCACTGAAGCTTTCTTT.

CDR3: CASSYSTDRVHEQYF. The CDR3 DNA is TGTGCCAGCAGTTACTCGACGGACAGGGTCCACGAGCAGTACTTC. V and J are TRBV6-2 or TRBV6-3 and TRBJ2-7; 8 bases align to TRBD1. V shed 0 bases, J shed 5 bases, and the junction held 6 bases outside the gene matches. The CDR3 is 15 amino acids. In germline, CDR1 is MNHEY, CDR2 SVGEGT.

This clonotype was seen repeatedly, ten times or more. J is TRBJ2-1 and V is TRBV19, with D tentatively TRBD2 (6 bases). The germline V gene has CDR1 LNHDA and CDR2 SQIVND (reference sequence). The germline V and J ends were trimmed by 7 bases and 7 bases, with 20 bases remaining between them. This CDR3 comprises 15 residues. The CDR3 DNA reads as TGTGCCAGTATGAAGGGCATGTGGGGAGGTAATGAGCAGTTCTTC. Translating it yields CASMKGMWGGNEQFF.

This clonotype was recorded at least ten times. The chain carries TRBV5-1 and TRBJ1-1; D is unresolved. The V end lost 2 bases, the J end lost 1 base, and 9 bases lay between the germline ends. The CDR3 covers 14 residues. The germline CDR1 and CDR2 sequences are SGHRS and YFSETQ. The CDR3 DNA reads as TGCGCCAGCAGCTTCCGACGGTCGAACACTGAAGCTTTCTTT. Residues: CASSFRRSNTEAFF.

In its sample, this clonotype was seen many times. The CDR3 sequence is CASSRDRDNGNTIYF. CDR3 coding DNA: TGTGCCAGCAGTCGAGACAGGGATAATGGAAACACCATATATTTT. The gene calls are TRBV12-3 or TRBV12-4 and TRBJ1-3; the match to TRBD1 covers 7 bases. The V segment lost 5 bases and the J segment 3 bases; nucleotides outside the gene matches: 7. The CDR3 is made up of 15 amino acids.

The CDR3 loop is CSAWTGAETQYF. CDR3 in DNA: TGCAGCGCGTGGACAGGGGCAGAGACCCAGTACTTC. The chain carries TRBV29-1 and TRBJ2-5; 9 bases agree with TRBD1. The CDR3 length is 12 residues. V was pared by 7 bases and J by 4 bases, with 4 bases of the junction left unmatched. CDR1 and CDR2 (germline): SQVTM, ANQGSEA.

Many counts were recorded for this clonotype. The chain carries TRBV2 and TRBJ2-3, with 7 bases matching TRBD2. This CDR3 is 16 amino acids long. Germline V lookup: CDR1 SNHLY, CDR2 FYNNEI. V shed 3 bases, J shed 0 bases, and the junction held 6 bases outside the gene matches. CDR3 nucleotides: TGTGCCAGCAGTGAGGCAAGCGGGATTAGCACAGATACGCAGTATTTT. Its translation is CASSEASGISTDTQYF.

This clonotype was counted at least ten times. CDR3 loop: CASSIGDSPLHF. The CDR3 region has the DNA TGTGCCAGTAGTATAGGCGATTCACCCCTCCACTTT. The chain carries TRBV19 and TRBJ1-6; unclear D gene. The germline gives CDR1 LNHDA, CDR2 SQIVND (reference sequence). With 1 base removed from V and 8 bases from J, the gap between germline ends came to 3 bases. The CDR3 covers 12 residues. Looking up the rest from reference TRBV19 and TRBJ1-6 gives the full variable domain: DGGITQSPKYLFRKEGQNVTLSCEQNLNHDAMYWYRQDPGQGLRLIYYSQIVNDFQKGDIAEGYSVSREKKESFPLTVTSAQKNPTAFYLCASSIGDSPLHFGNGTRLTVT.